This T cell receptor beta chain was documented in a study of OX40 agonist ivuxolimab in advanced cancers. General study findings and limits: The mean number of expanded clones was higher in CD8+ T cells than in CD4+.

The CDR3 spans 14 residues. Germline values: CDR1 MNHNS, CDR2 SASEGT. With 8 bases removed from V and 2 bases from J, the gap between germline ends came to 15 bases. In the case of this clone: Antigen specificity is unknown.

Assay: immunoSEQ multiplex PCR; the TCRdb copy retains only in-frame clones and omits some. Of about 76,000 clones listed, approximately 88% are singletons. The V call is TRBV6-1, the J call TRBJ1-2, with D possibly matching TRBD1 (6 bases). The TCR originated in an adult with an advanced solid tumor such as melanoma, head and neck, liver or kidney cancer. The sample consisted of CD4+ or CD8+ T cells sorted from blood, taken in a trial of the OX40 agonist ivuxolimab. Written as DNA, the CDR3 is TGTGCCAGCTCTCCCGGGGGCCCCAACTATGGCTACACCTTC. The encoded protein is CASSPGGPNYGYTF.